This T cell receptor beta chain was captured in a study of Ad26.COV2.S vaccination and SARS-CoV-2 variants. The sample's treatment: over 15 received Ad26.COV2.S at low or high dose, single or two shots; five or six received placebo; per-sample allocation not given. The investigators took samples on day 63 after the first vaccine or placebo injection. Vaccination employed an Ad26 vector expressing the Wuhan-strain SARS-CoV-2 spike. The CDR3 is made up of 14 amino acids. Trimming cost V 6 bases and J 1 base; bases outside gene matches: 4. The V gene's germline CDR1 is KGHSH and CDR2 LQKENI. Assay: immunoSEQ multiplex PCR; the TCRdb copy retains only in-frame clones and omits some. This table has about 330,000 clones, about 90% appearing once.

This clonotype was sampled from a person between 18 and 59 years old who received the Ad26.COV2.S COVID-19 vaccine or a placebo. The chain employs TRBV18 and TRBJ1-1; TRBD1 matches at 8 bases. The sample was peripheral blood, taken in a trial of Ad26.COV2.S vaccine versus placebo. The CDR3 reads CASSRDRGNTEAFF. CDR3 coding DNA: TGTGCCAGCTCTCGCGACAGGGGGAACACTGAAGCTTTCTTT.